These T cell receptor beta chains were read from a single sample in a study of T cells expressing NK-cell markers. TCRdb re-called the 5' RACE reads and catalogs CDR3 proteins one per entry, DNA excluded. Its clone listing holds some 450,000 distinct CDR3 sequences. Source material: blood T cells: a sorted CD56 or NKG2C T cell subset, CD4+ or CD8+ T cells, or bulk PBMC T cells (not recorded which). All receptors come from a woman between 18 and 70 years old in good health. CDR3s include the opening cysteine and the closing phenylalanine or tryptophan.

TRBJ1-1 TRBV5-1 CASSLAERLINTEAFF
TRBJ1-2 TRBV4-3 CASSQEAGGGYTF
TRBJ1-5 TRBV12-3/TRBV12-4 CASSLDRDQPQHF
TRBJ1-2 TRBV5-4 CATTGQPGGYTF
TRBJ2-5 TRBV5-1 CASSLRLGGETQYF
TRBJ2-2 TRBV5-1 CASSFVAGGTGELFF
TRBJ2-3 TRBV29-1 CSVEDLPFEGGPDTQYF
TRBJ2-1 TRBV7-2 CASSPDGSTNHNEQFF
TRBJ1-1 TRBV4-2 CASSEGEGLGTEAFF
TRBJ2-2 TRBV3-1 CASSQVTGQAGRNTGELFF
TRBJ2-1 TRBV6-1 CASSLGRERHEQFF
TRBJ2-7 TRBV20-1 CSARAGLAGGLSSYEQYF
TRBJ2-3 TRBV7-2 CASSQELASSKYF
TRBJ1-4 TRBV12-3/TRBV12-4 CASRVTGGGEKLFF
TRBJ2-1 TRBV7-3 CASSPGQGEQFF
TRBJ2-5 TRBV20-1 CSARGRVETQYF
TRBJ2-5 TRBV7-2 CASSLRSRNQETQYF
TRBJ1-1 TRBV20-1 CSATTGGAGTEAFF
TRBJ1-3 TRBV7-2 CASSLTRPPGNTIYF
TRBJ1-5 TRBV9 CASSVGEFNQPQHF
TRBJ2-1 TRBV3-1 CASSQDGAEQFF
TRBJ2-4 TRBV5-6 CASSWGQGDIQYF
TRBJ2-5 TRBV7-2 CASSRALAGGQETQYF
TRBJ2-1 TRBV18 CASSPPGPRNEQFF
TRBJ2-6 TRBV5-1 CASSLDRGGPGANVLTF
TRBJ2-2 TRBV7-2 CASSRDRGYTGELFF
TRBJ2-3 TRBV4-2 CASSQDPTGGPSTDTQYF
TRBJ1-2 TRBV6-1 CATRGGARVYGYTF
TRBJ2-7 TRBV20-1 CSARDYSPPYEQYF
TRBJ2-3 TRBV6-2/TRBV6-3 CASSYSPPGIGGRRLGTDTQYF
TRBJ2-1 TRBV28 CASSGSDNEQFF
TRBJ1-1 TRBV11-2 CASSLDLWGTEAFF
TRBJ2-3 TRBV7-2 CASSLVVTDTQYF
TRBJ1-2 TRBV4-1 CASSQDLLRDRRVNGYTF
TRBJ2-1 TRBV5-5 CASSSLPGGSYNEQFF
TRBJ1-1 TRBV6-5 CASEGNTEAFF
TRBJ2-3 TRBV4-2 CASSQGTPTDTQYF
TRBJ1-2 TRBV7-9 CASSLTQQGPLFPGYTF
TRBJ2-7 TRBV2 CASSGQVTSYEQYF
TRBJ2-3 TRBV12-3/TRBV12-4 CASSLWGGTDTQYF
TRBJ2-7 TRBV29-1 CSVPAGTGDSEQYF
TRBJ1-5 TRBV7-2 CASSGESNQPQHF
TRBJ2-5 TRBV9 CASSVGQKTGETQYF